This T cell receptor (beta chain) was documented in a study of T cell responses to AZD1222 COVID-19 vaccine. The CDR3 runs to 13 residues. The germline V and J ends were trimmed by 6 bases and 6 bases, with 16 bases remaining between them. Germline V gene sequence: CDR1 SGHKS, CDR2 YYEKEE (reference sequence). Overall study results and limits: Nearly half of spike-specific TCRs reportedly target variant regions that are unmutated in the B.1.351 and B.1.1.7 variants. Rises in breadth and depth of Spike-specific TCRs came after two AZD1222 doses. Only six people who got AZD1222 tested seropositive at baseline. No day 14 peak samples; only post-peak repertoires were characterized.

Sequenced by immunoSEQ multiplex PCR; TCRdb stores in-frame clones only, minus some. This table has roughly 150,000 clones, around 88% appearing once. This clone was counted between two and nine times. Its antigen is unknown. This specimen consisted of peripheral blood, obtained on day 0 of AZD1222 vaccination. The chain carries TRBV5-5 and TRBJ2-7; the D gene is possibly TRBD1 (5 bases). This TCR came from an adult in good health. CDR3: CASNSPGSLEQYF. For the CDR3, the DNA is TGTGCCAGCAACTCGCCAGGGTCGCTCGAGCAGTACTTC.